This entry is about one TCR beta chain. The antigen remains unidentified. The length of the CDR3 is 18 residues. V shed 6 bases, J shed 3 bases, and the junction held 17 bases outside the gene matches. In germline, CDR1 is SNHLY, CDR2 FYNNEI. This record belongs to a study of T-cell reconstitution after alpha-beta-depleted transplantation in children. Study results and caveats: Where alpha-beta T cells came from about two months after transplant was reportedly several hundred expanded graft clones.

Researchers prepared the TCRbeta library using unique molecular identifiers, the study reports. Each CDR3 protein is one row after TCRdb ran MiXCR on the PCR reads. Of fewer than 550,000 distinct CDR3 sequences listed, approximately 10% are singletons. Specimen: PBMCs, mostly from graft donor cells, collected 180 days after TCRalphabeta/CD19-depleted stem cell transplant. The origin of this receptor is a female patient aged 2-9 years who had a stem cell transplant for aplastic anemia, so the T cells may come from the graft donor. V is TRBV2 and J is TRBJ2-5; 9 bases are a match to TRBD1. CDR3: CASRVSIHRDREKETQYF. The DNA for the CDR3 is TGTGCCAGCAGGGTGAGTATACACCGGGACAGGGAGAAAGAGACCCAGTACTTC.